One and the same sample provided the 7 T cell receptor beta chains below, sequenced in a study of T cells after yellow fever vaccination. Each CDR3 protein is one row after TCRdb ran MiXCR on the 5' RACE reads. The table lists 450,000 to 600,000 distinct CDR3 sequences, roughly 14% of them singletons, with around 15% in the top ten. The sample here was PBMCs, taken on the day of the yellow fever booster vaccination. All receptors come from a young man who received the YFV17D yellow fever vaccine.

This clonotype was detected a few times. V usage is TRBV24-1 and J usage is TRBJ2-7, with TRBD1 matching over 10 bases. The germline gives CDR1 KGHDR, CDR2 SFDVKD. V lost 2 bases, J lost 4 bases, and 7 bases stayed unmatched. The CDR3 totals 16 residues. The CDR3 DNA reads TGTGCCACCAGTGATTCCCCGGGGACAGGGGCATACGAGCAGTACTTC. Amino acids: CATSDSPGTGAYEQYF.

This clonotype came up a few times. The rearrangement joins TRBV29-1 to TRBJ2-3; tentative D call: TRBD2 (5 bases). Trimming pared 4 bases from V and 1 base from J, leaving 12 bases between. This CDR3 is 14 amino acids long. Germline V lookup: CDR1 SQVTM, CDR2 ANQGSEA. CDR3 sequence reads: CSVGSYGGTDTQYF. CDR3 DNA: TGCAGCGTTGGGAGCTACGGGGGCACAGATACGCAGTATTTT.

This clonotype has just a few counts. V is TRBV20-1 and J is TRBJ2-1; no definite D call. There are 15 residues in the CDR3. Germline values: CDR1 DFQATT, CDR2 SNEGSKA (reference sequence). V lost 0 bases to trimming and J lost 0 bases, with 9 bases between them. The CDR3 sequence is CSARDPVRSYNEQFF. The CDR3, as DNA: TGCAGTGCTAGAGATCCTGTACGCTCCTACAATGAGCAGTTCTTC.

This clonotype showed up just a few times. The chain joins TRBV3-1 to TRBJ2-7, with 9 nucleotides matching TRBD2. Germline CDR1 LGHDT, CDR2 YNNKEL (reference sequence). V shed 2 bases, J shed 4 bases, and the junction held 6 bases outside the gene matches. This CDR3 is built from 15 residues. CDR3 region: CASSQTRLAGYEQYF. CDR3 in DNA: TGTGCCAGCAGCCAAACCCGTCTAGCGGGGTACGAGCAGTACTTC.

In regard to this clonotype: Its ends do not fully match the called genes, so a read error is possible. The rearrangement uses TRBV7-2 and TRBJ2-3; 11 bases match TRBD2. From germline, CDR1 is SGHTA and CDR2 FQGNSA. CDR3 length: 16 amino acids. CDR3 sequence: CSSSLLLAGASDTQYF. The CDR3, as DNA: TGTTCCAGCAGTCTCCTACTAGCGGGAGCCTCAGATACGCAGTATTTT.

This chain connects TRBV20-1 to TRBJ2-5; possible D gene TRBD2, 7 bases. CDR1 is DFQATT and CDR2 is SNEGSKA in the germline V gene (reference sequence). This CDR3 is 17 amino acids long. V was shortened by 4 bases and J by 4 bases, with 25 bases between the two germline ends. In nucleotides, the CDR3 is TGCAGTGCTAAACCCCACTTTCCTAGCGGAGGGGGAGAGACCCAGTACTTC. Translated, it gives CSAKPHFPSGGGETQYF.

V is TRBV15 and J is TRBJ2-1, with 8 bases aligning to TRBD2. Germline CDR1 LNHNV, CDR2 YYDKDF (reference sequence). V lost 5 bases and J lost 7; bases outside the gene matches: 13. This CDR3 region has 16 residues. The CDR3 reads CATSGQREGPRNEQFF. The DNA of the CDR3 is TGTGCCACCAGCGGCCAACGGGAGGGCCCTCGTAATGAGCAGTTCTTC.